One T cell receptor (beta chain) is described in this entry. Its antigen is not yet known. Per-base quality was not reported, and no clone a single base away is much larger than it. Reading the label with the study, this specimen's time point is: cycle 4 day 1 (C4D1), after less than 7 weeks of nivolumab. All trial patients had relapsed after autologous stem cell transplantation, with cohorts A, B and C differing in prior brentuximab vedotin exposure. The trial cohort comprised some 60 patients with relapsed/refractory classical Hodgkin lymphoma whose best overall responses were complete response, partial response or progressive disease. In the multi-cohort phase II CheckMate 205 trial, trial patients received single-agent nivolumab. An independent review committee assessed best overall response by applying the 2007 International Working Group response criteria. Trial PBMCs were collected immediately before nivolumab initiation (C1D1) and during therapy at cycle 2 day 1 and cycle 4 day 1. After peripheral blood was drawn into 8 mL Vacutainer Cell Preparation Tubes, PBMCs were isolated by centrifugation and then cryopreserved.

These data originate in a study of PD-1 blockade in classical Hodgkin lymphoma (dated by TCRdb to the early 2020s). Regarding the research as a whole: Nivolumab dosing was 3 mg/kg intravenously every 2 weeks, continuing until either disease progression or unacceptable toxicity. A peripheral blood immune signature of response to PD-1 blockade in classical Hodgkin lymphoma was defined using TCR beta sequencing and CyTOF.

The Qiagen DNeasy kit was used to extract genomic DNA both from unsorted PBMCs and from the negatively selected CD4+ and CD8+ fractions. TCR beta CDR3 regions were subjected to amplification by immunoSEQ multiplex PCR with primers that anneal to V and J segments. A synthetic immune receptor repertoire was used to minimize amplification bias, and remaining bias was computationally removed after sequencing. Under the source paper's analysis protocol: Repertoire diversity was quantified as the Shannon entropy index using custom Python scripts. Unsorted, CD4+ and CD8+ repertoires were examined separately, except in combined analyses, for which CD4+ and CD8+ sequences were merged in silico. Clonal expansion was defined as a frequency increase of at least 2-fold after treatment compared with C1D1, and clones undetected at baseline were assigned a pseudocount of 0.5. Clones with 0 or 1 copy at C1D1 were classified as singleton clones, and clones with 2 or more copies were classified as non-singleton clones. Clones expanded in unsorted samples were assigned a CD4+, CD8+ or unknown annotation through matching of protein sequences in sorted samples from the same patient. Wilcoxon tests on paired samples were used to test diversity changes from C1D1 to C4D1. As stored in TCRdb, this immuneACCESS dataset retains in-frame rearrangements with V and J assigned. A fraction of the clones does not appear; measured against another copy, unresolved V genes explain less than half of the discrepancy, and the remainder lacks a known reason. The V and J calls and clone size were taken over from that table, and D and trimming were inferred from the DNA. Here the sample has some 33,000 clones; approximately 68% occur a single time. Approximately 4% of the sample belongs to the ten largest clones.

CDR1 and CDR2 were assigned from the germline V gene (reference sequence) as PRHDT and FYEKMQ. Including the terminal cysteine and phenylalanine, the CDR3 comprises 15 residues. Only CDR3 DNA is held: 45 bases, read in frame from base 1. After removal of 1 base from V and 5 bases from J, the junction retains 3 bases not matched to a gene. Paper-wide results and their limitations: Lower diversity was observed in patients in whom nivolumab was started less than 1 year after ASCT, and these patients were excluded from later analyses so that confounding by immune reconstitution would be avoided. Only a single clinical trial cohort was studied, and what caused the repertoire differences, possibly disease activity or prior therapy, remained undefined. Among trial patients, those achieving complete response had baseline diversity similar to that of newly diagnosed patients, while diversity was significantly lower in partial responders and progressors. Baseline TCR diversity was reported to be lower in newly diagnosed patients than in healthy donors, and even lower in relapsed/refractory patients. By C4D1, a significant rise was seen in CD4+ TCR diversity but not in CD8+ TCR diversity (p=0.0027 vs p=0.16), and the rise was most apparent among complete responders (p=0.02).

The V gene is TRBV13 and the J gene is TRBJ1-2, with 11 bases in between that match TRBD1. The source is a human donor with classical Hodgkin lymphoma. The sample here was peripheral blood mononuclear cells (PBMCs), taken before the fourth cycle of nivolumab. The CDR3 has the sequence CASSLVGTGGYGYTF. The DNA reads TGTGCCAGCAGCTTAGTCGGGACAGGGGGATATGGCTACACCTTC.